One T cell receptor beta chain is described in this entry. This clonotype was counted between two and nine times. Its antigen specificity is not known. No much larger clone is present one base from it, and per-base qualities are unavailable. The library was prepared using PCR. Sequencing took place on an Illumina HiSeq 2500. Unique molecular identifiers were incorporated into TCR beta cDNA libraries to reduce PCR and sequencing biases. Approximately 500,000 cDNA molecules were obtained for every 1 to 10 million input T cells, so each molecule roughly corresponded to one T cell. The patient libraries were prepared and sequenced using the same protocol as the earlier healthy control dataset. Samples belonging to the same batch were prepared together, multiplexed and sequenced on a shared HiSeq lane. Per the source publication's procedure: Raw barcoded reads were processed with MIGEC, discarding single-read molecular identifier groups before consensus assembly and CDR3 extraction. VDJtools was used for post-analysis of the clonotype tables, and diversity was normalized by down-sampling every dataset to the size of the smallest sample. In repertoire overlap clustering, CDR3 amino acid sequences, but not nucleotide sequences, were matched to correct batch-related cross-sample contamination. TCRdb itself trimmed the public reads at Q25 with fastp, ran MiXCR and retained productive beta chains. Identical CDR3 proteins give one entry, which carries the most common genes and DNA. The V and J calls and clone size come from TCRdb's table, not from the authors' own analysis. This sample has 750,000 to 950,000 distinct CDR3 sequences in its table, and 46% of those were observed once. Of the sample, 4.9% is held by the ten largest clones.

The sample originates from a study of post-analysis software for immune sequencing data (dated by TCRdb to between 2014 and 2016). At the level of the whole study: The recorded disease courses included relapsing-remitting, secondary progressive and progressive-relapsing multiple sclerosis, and some patients had no subtype annotation. The patient repertoires were set against about 12 previously published healthy control repertoires from donors whose ages ranged from roughly 6 to 27 years. A subset of samples was prepared in parallel using single-end sample barcoding, then pooled and co-amplified after Illumina adapter ligation.

The full study reports these points: Direct clustering with F measure revealed strong co-clustering of samples prepared in the same batch, which led to a batch-effect correction. Significantly higher frequencies in patients than in controls were found for five or six TRBV segments, including TRBV5-6, TRBV5-1 and TRBV20-1. Compared with controls, multiple sclerosis patients had significantly lower normalized Chao1 diversity, a finding suggesting substantial peripheral T-cell clonal expansion. The control group was slightly older than the multiple sclerosis patient group.

Taken from the germline V gene (reference sequence), the CDR1 and CDR2 loops are MNHNY and SVGAGI. V sheds 2 bases and J sheds 4 bases, leaving 5 bases between their ends. The CDR3, from cysteine to phenylalanine, totals 12 residues. The DNA shown is the 36-base CDR3, in frame from base 1. TCR beta repertoires were profiled from peripheral blood of over 10 young patients with multiple sclerosis to demonstrate the VDJtools post-analysis software. The multiple sclerosis patients were children and adolescents between about 6 and 15 years of age. The material sequenced was blood. This clonotype was sampled from a girl under 18 with multiple sclerosis. The V and J segments used are TRBV6-6 and TRBJ2-5; TRBD2 is possibly the D segment (5 matching bases). The base sequence is TGTGCCAGCAGTTACGGGAGAGAGACCCAGTACTTC. Translated, it gives CASSYGRETQYF.